Below are 22 T cell receptor beta chains sequenced from a single sample in a study of T cell repertoires in cytomegalovirus infection. TCRdb re-derived calls from the reads in MiXCR, one entry per CDR3 protein. The sample holds roughly 320,000 distinct CDR3 sequences, around 9.1% seen once. Sequencing was performed on PBMCs. The receptors were sampled from a human donor in good health (CMV status not recorded). Some clones in this sample may be carry-over from other donors' samples.

This clonotype occurred many times. The chain employs TRBV7-2 and TRBJ2-4, with D unclear. Per germline, CDR1 SGHTA and CDR2 FQGNSA. V lost 2 bases to trimming and J lost 7 bases, with 12 bases between them. This CDR3 spans 14 amino acids. The CDR3 sequence: CASSLQAQANIQYF. CDR3 DNA: TGTGCCAGCAGCTTACAGGCGCAGGCGAACATTCAGTACTTC.

This clonotype has at least ten counts. The chain joins TRBV28 to TRBJ2-1, with 7 bases fitting TRBD2. Germline CDR1 MDHEN, CDR2 SYDVKM. V dropped 5 bases and J dropped 7; count of bases not matched to a gene: 17. The CDR3 length is 17 residues. DNA for the CDR3: TGTGCCAGCAGTCCCACGTGGGGGGGAGAGAGGAGAAATGAGCAGTTCTTC. This translates into CASSPTWGGERRNEQFF. The entire variable domain, with the rest obtained from reference TRBV28 and TRBJ2-1, is as follows: DVKVTQSSRYLVKRTGEKVFLECVQDMDHENMFWYRQDPGLGLRLIYFSYDVKMKEKGDIPEGYSVSREKKERFSLILESASTNQTSMYLCASSPTWGGERRNEQFFGPGTRLTVL.

This clonotype was seen many times. The gene calls are TRBV4-2 and TRBJ1-6; D is uncertain. Looked up from germline, CDR1 is LGHNA and CDR2 is YNFKEQ. Trimming cost V 8 bases and J 6 bases, with 14 bases left between them. The CDR3 contains 14 residues. The CDR3 sequence is CASRSGGINSPLHF. The CDR3 DNA follows: TGTGCCAGCCGCTCCGGAGGGATTAATTCACCCCTCCACTTT.

This clonotype was seen more than once but under ten times. This chain joins TRBV20-1 and TRBJ2-7, with 8 bases identical to TRBD1. J was trimmed by 5 bases and V by 1 base; bases with no gene match: 1. The CDR3 loop spans 12 amino acids. Per the germline V gene, CDR1 is DFQATT and CDR2 is SNEGSKA (reference sequence). For the CDR3, the DNA is TGCAGTGCTAGAGGGACAGGGAACGAGCAGTACGTC. Its protein is CSARGTGNEQYV.

This clonotype showed up many times. The chain uses TRBV7-2 and TRBJ2-2; D ambiguous. V lost 5 bases and J 12 bases, leaving 13 bases between the germline ends. CDR3 length equals 12 residues. Looked up from germline, CDR1 is SGHTA and CDR2 is FQGNSA. The CDR3 sequence is CASSIDRRQLFF. DNA of the CDR3: TGTGCCAGCAGCATTGATCGGCGTCAGCTGTTTTTT. The variable domain in full, completed from reference TRBV7-2 and TRBJ2-2, reads GAGVSQSPSNKVTEKGKDVELRCDPISGHTALYWYRQSLGQGLEFLIYFQGNSAPDKSGLPSDRFSAERTGGSVSTLTIQRTQQEDSAVYLCASSIDRRQLFFGEGSRLTVL.

This clonotype was seen more than once but under ten times. The genes are TRBV20-1 and TRBJ2-7; 13 positions match TRBD2. There are 15 residues in the CDR3. CDR1 DFQATT and CDR2 SNEGSKA come from the germline V gene (reference sequence). V was pared by 3 bases and J by 3 bases, with 5 bases of the junction left unmatched. The CDR3 DNA is TGCAGTGCTAGTGAGGGACTAGCGGGGTACTACGAGCAGTACTTC. It encodes CSASEGLAGYYEQYF.

This clonotype appeared many times. V usage is TRBV28 and J usage is TRBJ1-5; 7 bases line up with TRBD1. This CDR3 is 14 amino acids long. V was clipped by 5 bases and J by 5 bases; unmatched bases: 6. Germline V gene sequence: CDR1 MDHEN, CDR2 SYDVKM. CDR3 loop: CASSPPDRYQPQHF. The DNA for the CDR3 is TGTGCCAGCAGTCCACCGGACAGGTATCAGCCCCAGCATTTT. The full variable domain, rest sourced from reference TRBV28 and TRBJ1-5, is DVKVTQSSRYLVKRTGEKVFLECVQDMDHENMFWYRQDPGLGLRLIYFSYDVKMKEKGDIPEGYSVSREKKERFSLILESASTNQTSMYLCASSPPDRYQPQHFGDGTRLSIL.

This clonotype was counted many times. This chain joins TRBV7-9 and TRBJ2-2, with D unresolved. The CDR3 loop spans 15 amino acids. Looked up from germline, CDR1 is SEHNR and CDR2 is FQNEAQ (reference sequence). With 3 bases removed from V and 5 bases from J, the gap between germline ends came to 13 bases. The CDR3 region has the DNA TGTGCCAGCAGCTTCGAACGATTGGGGACCGGGGAGCTGTTTTTT. It encodes CASSFERLGTGELFF.

This clonotype was found many times. V gene TRBV7-2 combines with J gene TRBJ2-1, with D tentatively TRBD1 (5 bases). This CDR3 has 14 amino acids. V shed 1 base and J shed 3 bases, with 7 bases lying between them. Germline CDR1 and CDR2: SGHTA and FQGNSA. CDR3 sequence (DNA): TGTGCCAGCAGCTTAGAGCAGGGCTACAATGAGCAGTTCTTC. It yields the protein CASSLEQGYNEQFF.

This clonotype was counted between two and nine times. This chain connects TRBV20-1 to TRBJ2-5; D is uncertain. Germline CDR1 DFQATT, CDR2 SNEGSKA (reference sequence). Trimming took off 3 bases at V and 7 bases at J, with 18 bases between the two ends. This CDR3 comprises 14 residues. CDR3 sequence reads: CSASDRTAKGTQYF. As DNA, the CDR3 is TGCAGTGCTAGTGATAGGACGGCAAAAGGGACCCAGTACTTC.

In this sample, this clonotype turned up many times. The chain combines TRBV20-1 with TRBJ1-2, with 7 bases that match TRBD1. Germline-derived CDR1 and CDR2 are DFQATT and SNEGSKA (reference sequence). The V gene end was trimmed by 6 bases and the J gene end by 8 bases; junction bases not matched to a gene: 12. The CDR3 has 13 amino acids. CDR3 bases: TGCAGTGCCAAACCCGACAGGGTCGCCGGCTACACCTTC. Residues: CSAKPDRVAGYTF.

This clonotype has at least ten counts. The chain is built from TRBV20-1 and TRBJ1-1; no clear D gene. V lost 6 bases to trimming and J lost 1 base, with 18 bases between them. Germline-derived CDR1 and CDR2 are DFQATT and SNEGSKA (reference sequence). The CDR3 covers 15 residues. This chain's CDR3 is CSAMRESIGNTEAFF. DNA for the CDR3: TGCAGTGCAATGAGGGAATCGATAGGGAACACTGAAGCTTTCTTT.

The rearrangement uses TRBV9 and TRBJ1-1; D is uncertain. The germline V and J ends were trimmed by 7 bases and 2 bases, with 12 bases remaining between them. In germline, CDR1 is SGDLS, CDR2 YYNGEE. The CDR3 sequence is 13 residues long. The CDR3 here is CASGFSGNTEAFF. The CDR3 DNA reads TGTGCCAGCGGCTTCAGCGGCAACACTGAAGCTTTCTTT. Looking up the rest from reference TRBV9 and TRBJ1-1 gives the full variable domain: DSGVTQTPKHLITATGQRVTLRCSPRSGDLSVYWYQQSLDQGLQFLIQYYNGEERAKGNILERFSAQQFPDLHSELNLSSLELGDSALYFCASGFSGNTEAFFGQGTRLTVV.

Many counts were recorded for this clonotype. The chain is built from TRBV6-4 and TRBJ2-2; 7 bases map to TRBD1. CDR3 size: 14 residues. Trimming took 3 bases from V and 4 from J; bases not matched to a gene: 2. Looked up from germline, CDR1 is MRHNA and CDR2 is SNTAGT. The CDR3 DNA is TGTGCCAGCAGTGAACAGGGGTCCACCGGGGAGCTGTTTTTT. Its protein is CASSEQGSTGELFF.

In its sample, this clonotype was seen many times. The rearrangement joins TRBV5-6 to TRBJ1-6; D is ambiguous. Germline lookup yields CDR1 SGHDT and CDR2 YYEEEE. V was cut by 3 bases and J by 8 bases, with 15 bases left in between. CDR3 size: 15 residues. The CDR3 nucleotides read TGTGCCAGCAGCTCGAGGACCTTCTCGGATTCACCCCTCCACTTT. Its protein is CASSSRTFSDSPLHF.

The chain couples TRBV12-3 or TRBV12-4 to TRBJ2-3, with D hard to call. The CDR3 is 15 residues long. Trimming took 3 bases from V and 0 from J, leaving 10 bases between them. Written as DNA, the CDR3 is TGTGCCAGCAGTTTTGTGGGGAAAAGCACAGATACGCAGTATTTT. Its protein product is CASSFVGKSTDTQYF.

This clonotype was found many times. The chain carries TRBV6-5 and TRBJ2-4; 7 nucleotides match TRBD1. Trimming cost V 6 bases and J 0 bases; bases outside gene matches: 5. Germline loops: CDR1 MNHEY, CDR2 SVGAGI. This CDR3 comprises 15 residues. The CDR3 loop is CASSPRGLAKNIQYF. The DNA of the CDR3 is TGTGCCAGCAGCCCCAGGGGGTTAGCCAAAAACATTCAGTACTTC.

This clonotype was detected ten times or more. V usage is TRBV20-1 and J usage is TRBJ1-2; perhaps TRBD1 as D (6 bases). V shed 0 bases and J shed 4 bases, with 15 bases lying between them. Germline CDR1 DFQATT, CDR2 SNEGSKA (reference sequence). The CDR3 totals 15 residues. The CDR3 protein is CSARDLRGTLYGYTF. CDR3 DNA: TGCAGTGCTAGAGATCTAAGGGGGACCCTCTATGGCTACACCTTC.

The chain uses TRBV5-5 and TRBJ1-6, with a possible D match to TRBD1 (6 bases). The CDR3 is 17 residues long. V shed 4 bases and J shed 6 bases, with 20 bases lying between them. CDR1 and CDR2 (germline): SGHKS, YYEKEE (reference sequence). The chain's CDR3 is CASSLRGHQGGNSPLHF. CDR3 DNA sequence: TGTGCCAGCAGCCTGCGGGGACATCAGGGAGGTAATTCACCCCTCCACTTT.

This clonotype has at least ten counts. V is TRBV7-6 and J is TRBJ2-2; 9 bases are a match to TRBD1. CDR3 size: 16 residues. With V trimmed by 1 base and J by 5 bases, 5 bases remained unmatched. Looked up from germline, CDR1 is SGHVS and CDR2 is FNYEAQ. The DNA for the CDR3 is TGTGCCAGCAGCTTAGACAGGGGGCTAAGGACCGGGGAGCTGTTTTTT. It yields the protein CASSLDRGLRTGELFF.

To note about this clonotype: This sequence may be a read error, since a much larger clone differs from it by one base. CDR3 sequence reads: CASSLVDGFNYKQYF. For the CDR3, the DNA is TGTGCCAGCAGTCTAGTGGACGGGTTCAACTACAAGCAGTACTTC. The chain combines TRBV28 with TRBJ2-7; D ambiguous. Germline lookup yields CDR1 MDHEN and CDR2 SYDVKM. The CDR3 contains 15 residues.

The chain recombines TRBV7-8 with TRBJ2-7, with D maybe TRBD2 (6 bases). Trimming cost V 5 bases and J 3 bases, with 20 bases left between them. CDR1 and CDR2 (germline): SGHVS, FQNEAQ. CDR3 length: 16 amino acids. The CDR3 nucleotides are TGTGCCAGCAGCCGAAGTGCAGCCGGGAGAATCTACGAGCAGTACGTC. Translated: CASSRSAAGRIYEQYV.